This T cell receptor beta chain was identified during a study of cytomegalovirus exposure and HLA in healthy donors. The primer mix had 60 Vbeta and 13 Jbeta primers. Profiled with immunoSEQ multiplex PCR; TCRdb holds only in-frame clones, not every one. The sample has about 130,000 clones, roughly four fifths seen once. On this clone: Its specificity is not known.

Germline-derived CDR1 and CDR2 are SQVTM and ANQGSEA. This CDR3 is 13 amino acids long. V was pared by 6 bases and J by 2 bases, with 13 bases between. Study observations and caveats: Several V segments, TRBV6-2 and TRBV6-3 among them, could not be told apart and were dropped. Both high specificity and high sensitivity reportedly marked the classifier's diagnosis of cytomegalovirus status.

Input material: PBMCs. The TCR comes from a woman aged 55-70 years in good health and CMV-seropositive. V gene TRBV29-1 combines with J gene TRBJ1-2; no firm D call. For the CDR3, the DNA is TGCAGCGTCACCGAGCACGCAAACTATGGCTACACCTTC. This gives the protein CSVTEHANYGYTF.